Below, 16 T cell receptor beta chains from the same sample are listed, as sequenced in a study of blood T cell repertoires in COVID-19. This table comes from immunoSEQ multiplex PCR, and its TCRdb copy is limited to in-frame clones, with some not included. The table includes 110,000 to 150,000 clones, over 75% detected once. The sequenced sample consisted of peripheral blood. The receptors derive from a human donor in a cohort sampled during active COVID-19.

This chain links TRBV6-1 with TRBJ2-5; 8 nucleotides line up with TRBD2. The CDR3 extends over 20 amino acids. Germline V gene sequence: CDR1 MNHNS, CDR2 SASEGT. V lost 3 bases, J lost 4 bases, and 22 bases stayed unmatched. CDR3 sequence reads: CASSEAPPGRLSGSGETQYF. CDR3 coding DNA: TGTGCCAGCAGTGAGGCGCCGCCAGGACGTCTAAGCGGGAGTGGAGAGACCCAGTACTTC.

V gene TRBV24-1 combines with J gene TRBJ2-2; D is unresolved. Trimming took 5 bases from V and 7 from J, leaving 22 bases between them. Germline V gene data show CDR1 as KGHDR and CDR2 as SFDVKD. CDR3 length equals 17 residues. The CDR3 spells CATSAPSRGYSIGELFF. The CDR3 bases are TGTGCCACCAGTGCCCCCAGTAGAGGTTATTCGATCGGGGAGCTGTTTTTT.

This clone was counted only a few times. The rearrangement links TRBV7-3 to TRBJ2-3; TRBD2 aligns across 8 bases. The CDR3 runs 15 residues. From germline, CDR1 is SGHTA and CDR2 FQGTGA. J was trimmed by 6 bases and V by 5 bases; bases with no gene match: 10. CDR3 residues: CASSPSGGAMDTQYF. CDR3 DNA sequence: TGTGCCAGCAGCCCATCCGGGGGGGCCATGGATACGCAGTATTTT.

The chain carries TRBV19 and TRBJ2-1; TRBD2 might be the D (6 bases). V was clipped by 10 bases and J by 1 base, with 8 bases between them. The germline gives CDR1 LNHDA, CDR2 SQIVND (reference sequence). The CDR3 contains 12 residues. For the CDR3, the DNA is TGTGCCACGGGGAGGTCCTACAATGAGCAGTTCTTC. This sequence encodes CATGRSYNEQFF.

The CDR3 DNA reads TGTGCCAGCAGTCACGGACAGGGTCGTGGCCAGCCCCAGCATTTT. Protein sequence: CASSHGQGRGQPQHF. The rearrangement links TRBV28 to TRBJ1-5; TRBD1 matches at 8 bases. The germline CDR1 and CDR2 sequences are MDHEN and SYDVKM. V shed 5 bases and J 7 bases; nucleotides not matched to a gene: 10. The CDR3 loop spans 15 amino acids.

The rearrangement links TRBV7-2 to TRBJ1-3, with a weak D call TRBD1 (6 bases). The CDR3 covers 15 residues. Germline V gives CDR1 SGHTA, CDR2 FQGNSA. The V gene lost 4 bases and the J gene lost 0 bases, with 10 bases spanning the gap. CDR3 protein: CASSSTGNSGNTIYF. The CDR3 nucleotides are TGTGCCAGCAGCTCGACAGGAAACTCTGGAAACACCATATATTTT.

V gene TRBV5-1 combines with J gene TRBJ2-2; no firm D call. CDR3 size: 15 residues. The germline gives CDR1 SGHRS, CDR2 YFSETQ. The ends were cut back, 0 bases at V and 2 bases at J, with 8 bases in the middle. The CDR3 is CASSLATTNTGELFF. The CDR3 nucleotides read TGCGCCAGCAGCTTGGCCACGACTAACACCGGGGAGCTGTTTTTT.

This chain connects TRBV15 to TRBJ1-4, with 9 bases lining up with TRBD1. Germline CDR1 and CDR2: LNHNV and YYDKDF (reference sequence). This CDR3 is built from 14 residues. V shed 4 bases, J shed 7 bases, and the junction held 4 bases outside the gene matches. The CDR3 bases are TGTGCCACCAGCAAAGGGACAGGGAGTGAAAAACTGTTTTTT. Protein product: CATSKGTGSEKLFF.

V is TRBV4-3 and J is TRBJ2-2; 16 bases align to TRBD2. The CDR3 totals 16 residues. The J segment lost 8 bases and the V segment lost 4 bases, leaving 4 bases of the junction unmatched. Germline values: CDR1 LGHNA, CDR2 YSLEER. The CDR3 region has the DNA TGCGCCAGCAGCCGGGGGACTAGCGGGAGGGCTGGGGAGCTGTTTTTT. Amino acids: CASSRGTSGRAGELFF.

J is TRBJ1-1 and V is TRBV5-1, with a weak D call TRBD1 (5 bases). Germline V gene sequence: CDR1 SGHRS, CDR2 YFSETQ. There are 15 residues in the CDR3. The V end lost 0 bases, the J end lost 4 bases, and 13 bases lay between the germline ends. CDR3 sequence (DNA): TGCGCCAGCAGCTTGGTGGTGACGGGGGGCACTGAAGCTTTCTTT. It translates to CASSLVVTGGTEAFF.

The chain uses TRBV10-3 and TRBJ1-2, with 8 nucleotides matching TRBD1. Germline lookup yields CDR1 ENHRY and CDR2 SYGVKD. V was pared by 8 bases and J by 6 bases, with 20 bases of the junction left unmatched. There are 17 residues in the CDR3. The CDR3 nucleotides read TGTGCCATCTTAGCGCCAATCCGGGACAGGACCTGGGATGGCTACACCTTC. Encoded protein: CAILAPIRDRTWDGYTF.

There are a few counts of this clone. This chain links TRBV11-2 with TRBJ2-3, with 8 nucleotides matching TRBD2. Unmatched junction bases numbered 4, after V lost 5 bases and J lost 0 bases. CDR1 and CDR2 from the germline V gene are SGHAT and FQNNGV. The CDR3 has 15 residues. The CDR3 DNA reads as TGTGCCAGCAGCAGCGGGAGTACGAGCACAGATACGCAGTATTTT. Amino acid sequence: CASSSGSTSTDTQYF. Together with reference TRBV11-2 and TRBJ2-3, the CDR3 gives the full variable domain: EAGVAQSPRYKIIEKRQSVAFWCNPISGHATLYWYQQILGQGPKLLIQFQNNGVVDDSQLPKDRFSAERLKGVDSTLKIQPAKLEDSAVYLCASSSGSTSTDTQYFGPGTRLTVL.

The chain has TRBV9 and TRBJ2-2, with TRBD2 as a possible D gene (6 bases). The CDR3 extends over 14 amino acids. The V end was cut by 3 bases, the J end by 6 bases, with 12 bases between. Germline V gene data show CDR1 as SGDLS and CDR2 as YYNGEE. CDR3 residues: CASSGTAGPGELFF. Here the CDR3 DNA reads TGTGCCAGCAGCGGTACCGCGGGGCCCGGGGAGCTGTTTTTT.

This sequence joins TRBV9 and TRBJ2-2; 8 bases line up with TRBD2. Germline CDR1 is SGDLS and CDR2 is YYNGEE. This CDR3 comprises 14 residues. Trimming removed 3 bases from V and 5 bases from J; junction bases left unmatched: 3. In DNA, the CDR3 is TGTGCCAGCAGCGAAGAGCGGGGGACCGGGGAGCTGTTTTTT. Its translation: CASSEERGTGELFF.

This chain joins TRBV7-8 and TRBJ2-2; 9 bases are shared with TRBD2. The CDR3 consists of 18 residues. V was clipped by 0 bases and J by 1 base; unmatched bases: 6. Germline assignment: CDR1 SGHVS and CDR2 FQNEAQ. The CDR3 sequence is CASSLASSGGLNTGELFF. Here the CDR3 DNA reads TGTGCCAGCAGCTTAGCAAGTAGCGGGGGCTTGAACACCGGGGAGCTGTTTTTT.

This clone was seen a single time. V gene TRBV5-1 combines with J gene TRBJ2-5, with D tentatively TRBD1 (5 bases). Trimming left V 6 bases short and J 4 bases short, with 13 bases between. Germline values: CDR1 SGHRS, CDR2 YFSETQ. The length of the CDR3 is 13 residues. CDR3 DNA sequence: TGCGCCAGCAACTCCAGGGCAGGAGAGACCCAGTACTTC. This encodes CASNSRAGETQYF.